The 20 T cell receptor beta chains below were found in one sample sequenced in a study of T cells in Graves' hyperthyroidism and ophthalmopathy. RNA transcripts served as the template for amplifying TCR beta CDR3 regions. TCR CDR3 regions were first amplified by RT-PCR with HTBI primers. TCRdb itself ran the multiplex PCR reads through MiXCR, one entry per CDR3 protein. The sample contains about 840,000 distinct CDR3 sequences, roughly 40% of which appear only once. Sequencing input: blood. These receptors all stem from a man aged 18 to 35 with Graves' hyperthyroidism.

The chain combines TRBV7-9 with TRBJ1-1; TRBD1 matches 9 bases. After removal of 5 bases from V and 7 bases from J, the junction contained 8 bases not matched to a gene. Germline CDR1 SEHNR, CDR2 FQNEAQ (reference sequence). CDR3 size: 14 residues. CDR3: CASSTGQGGVEAFF. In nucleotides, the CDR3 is TGTGCCAGCAGCACGGGACAGGGAGGAGTTGAAGCTTTCTTT.

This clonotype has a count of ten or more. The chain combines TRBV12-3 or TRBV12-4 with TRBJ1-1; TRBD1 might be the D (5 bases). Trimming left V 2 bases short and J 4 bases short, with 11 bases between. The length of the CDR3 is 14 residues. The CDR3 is CASSLKSRATEAFF. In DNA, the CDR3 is TGTGCCAGCAGTTTAAAGAGCAGGGCCACTGAAGCTTTCTTT.

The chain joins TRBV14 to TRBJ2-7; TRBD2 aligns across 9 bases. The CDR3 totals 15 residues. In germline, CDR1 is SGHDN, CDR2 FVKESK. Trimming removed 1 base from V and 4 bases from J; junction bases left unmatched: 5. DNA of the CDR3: TGTGCCAGCAGCCAAGCGATTGGACTAGCGTACGAGCAGTACTTC. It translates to CASSQAIGLAYEQYF.

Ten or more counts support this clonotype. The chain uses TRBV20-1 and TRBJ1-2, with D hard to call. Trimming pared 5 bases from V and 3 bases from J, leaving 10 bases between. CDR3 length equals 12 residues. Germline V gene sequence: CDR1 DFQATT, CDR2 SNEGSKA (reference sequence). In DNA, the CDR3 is TGCAGTGCTGAGGGAGCCCACTATGGCTACACCTTC. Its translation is CSAEGAHYGYTF.

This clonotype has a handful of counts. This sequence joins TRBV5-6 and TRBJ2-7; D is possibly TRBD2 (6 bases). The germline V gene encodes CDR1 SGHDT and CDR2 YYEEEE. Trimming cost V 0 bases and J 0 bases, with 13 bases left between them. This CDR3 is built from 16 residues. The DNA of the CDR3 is TGTGCCAGCAGCTTGGGACGGGGGAGTAGCTCCTACGAGCAGTACTTC. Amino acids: CASSLGRGSSSYEQYF.

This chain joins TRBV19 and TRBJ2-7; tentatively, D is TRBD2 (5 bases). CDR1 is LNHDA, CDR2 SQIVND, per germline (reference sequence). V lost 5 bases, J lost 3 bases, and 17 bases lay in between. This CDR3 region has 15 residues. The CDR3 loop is CASSPAGPGGYEQYF. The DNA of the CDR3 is TGTGCCAGTAGTCCCGCGGGTCCGGGTGGCTACGAGCAGTACTTC.

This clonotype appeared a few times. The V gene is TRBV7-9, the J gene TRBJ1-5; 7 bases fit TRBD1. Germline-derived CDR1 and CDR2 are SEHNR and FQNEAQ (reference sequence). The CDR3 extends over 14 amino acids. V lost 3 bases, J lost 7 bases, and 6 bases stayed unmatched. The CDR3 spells CASSFTGEGQPQHF. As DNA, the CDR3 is TGTGCCAGCAGCTTCACAGGGGAGGGCCAGCCCCAGCATTTT.

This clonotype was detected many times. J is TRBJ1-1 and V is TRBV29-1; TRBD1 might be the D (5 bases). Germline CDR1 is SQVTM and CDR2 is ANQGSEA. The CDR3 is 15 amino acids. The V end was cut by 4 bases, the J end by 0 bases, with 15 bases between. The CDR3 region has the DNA TGCAGCGTTGTAAGCCCGGGACGTATGAACACTGAAGCTTTCTTT. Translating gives CSVVSPGRMNTEAFF.

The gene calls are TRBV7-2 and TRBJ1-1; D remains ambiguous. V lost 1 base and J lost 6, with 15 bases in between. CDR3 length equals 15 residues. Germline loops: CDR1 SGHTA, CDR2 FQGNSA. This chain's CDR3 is CASSLVAGSRAEAFF. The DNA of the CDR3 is TGTGCCAGCAGCTTAGTTGCGGGTAGCCGAGCTGAAGCTTTCTTT.

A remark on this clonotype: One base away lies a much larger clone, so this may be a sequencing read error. The CDR3 DNA is TGTGCCAGTAGCCCGGCAGGTCCAGCGGACACTGAAGCTTTCTTT. This encodes CASSPAGPADTEAFF. The gene calls are TRBV19 and TRBJ1-1; D unclear. This CDR3 comprises 15 residues. V lost 6 bases and J lost 3, with 17 bases in between. The V gene's germline CDR1 is LNHDA and CDR2 SQIVND (reference sequence).

CDR3 DNA: TGTGCCAGCGGGGGACGGACAACTAATGAAAAACTGTTTTTT. This codes for CASGGRTTNEKLFF. V usage is TRBV25-1 and J usage is TRBJ1-4; D may be TRBD1 (5 bases). In germline, CDR1 is MGHDK, CDR2 SYGVNS. There are 14 residues in the CDR3. Trimming cost V 8 bases and J 0 bases, with 10 bases left between them.

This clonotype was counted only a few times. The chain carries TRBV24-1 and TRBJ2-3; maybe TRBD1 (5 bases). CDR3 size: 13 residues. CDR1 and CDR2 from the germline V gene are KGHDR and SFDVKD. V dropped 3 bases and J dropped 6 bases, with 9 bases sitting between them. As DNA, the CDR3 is TGTGCCACCAGTGATGAGACAGCCGATACGCAGTATTTT. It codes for CATSDETADTQYF.

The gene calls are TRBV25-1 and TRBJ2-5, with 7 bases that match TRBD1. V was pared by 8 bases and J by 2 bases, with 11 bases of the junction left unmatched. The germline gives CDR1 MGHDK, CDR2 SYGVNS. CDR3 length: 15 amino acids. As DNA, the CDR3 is TGTGCCAGCCGGATTCGGACAGGATTACAAGAGACCCAGTACTTC. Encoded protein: CASRIRTGLQETQYF. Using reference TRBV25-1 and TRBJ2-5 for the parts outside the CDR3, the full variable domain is EADIYQTPRYLVIGTGKKITLECSQTMGHDKMYWYQQDPGMELHLIHYSYGVNSTEKGDLSSESTVSRIRTEHFPLTLESARPSHTSQYLCASRIRTGLQETQYFGPGTRLLVL.

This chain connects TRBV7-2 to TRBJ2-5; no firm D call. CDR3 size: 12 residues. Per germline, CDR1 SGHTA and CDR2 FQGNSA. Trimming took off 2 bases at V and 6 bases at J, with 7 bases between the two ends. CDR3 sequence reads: CASSLSWKTQYF. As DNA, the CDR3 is TGTGCCAGCAGCTTAAGCTGGAAGACCCAGTACTTC. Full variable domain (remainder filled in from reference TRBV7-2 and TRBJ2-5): GAGVSQSPSNKVTEKGKDVELRCDPISGHTALYWYRQSLGQGLEFLIYFQGNSAPDKSGLPSDRFSAERTGGSVSTLTIQRTQQEDSAVYLCASSLSWKTQYFGPGTRLLVL.

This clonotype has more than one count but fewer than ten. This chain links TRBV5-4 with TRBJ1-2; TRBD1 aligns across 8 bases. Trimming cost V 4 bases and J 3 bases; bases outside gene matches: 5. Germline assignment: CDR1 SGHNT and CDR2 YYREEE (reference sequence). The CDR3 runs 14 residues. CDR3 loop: CASSMDRVDYGYTF. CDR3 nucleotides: TGTGCCAGCAGCATGGACAGGGTGGACTATGGCTACACCTTC.

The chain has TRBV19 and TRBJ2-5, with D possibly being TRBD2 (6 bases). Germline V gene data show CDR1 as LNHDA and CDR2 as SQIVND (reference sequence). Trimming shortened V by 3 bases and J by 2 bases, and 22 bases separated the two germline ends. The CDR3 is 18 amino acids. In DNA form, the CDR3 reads TGTGCCAGTAGTATTCGGCCCCCGGGTAGCGGCACTCAAGAGACCCAGTACTTC. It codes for CASSIRPPGSGTQETQYF.

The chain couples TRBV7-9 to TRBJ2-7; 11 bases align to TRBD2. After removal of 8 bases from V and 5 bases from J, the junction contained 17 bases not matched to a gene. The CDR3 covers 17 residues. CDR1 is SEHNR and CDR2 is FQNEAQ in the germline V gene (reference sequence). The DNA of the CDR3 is TGTGCCAGCGTTGCAGCCAGGGGGCGTAGCGGGAGGGACGAGCAGTACTTC. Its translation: CASVAARGRSGRDEQYF.

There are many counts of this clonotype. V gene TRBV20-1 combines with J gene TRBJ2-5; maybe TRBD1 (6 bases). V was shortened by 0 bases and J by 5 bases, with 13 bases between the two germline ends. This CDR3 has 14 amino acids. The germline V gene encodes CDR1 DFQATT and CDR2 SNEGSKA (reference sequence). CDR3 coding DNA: TGCAGTGCTAGAGACCTAGGACAGAAGGAGACCCAGTACTTC. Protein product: CSARDLGQKETQYF.

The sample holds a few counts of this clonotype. CDR3 in amino acids: CSAQAGFNSGAGANVLTF. CDR3 nucleotide sequence: TGCAGTGCCCAAGCAGGGTTTAACTCCGGAGCTGGGGCCAACGTCCTGACTTTC. This chain connects TRBV20-1 to TRBJ2-6, with D possibly TRBD1 on 5 matching bases. Germline loops: CDR1 DFQATT, CDR2 SNEGSKA (reference sequence). The CDR3 contains 18 residues. Deletions cut 6 bases from V and 2 bases from J, with 23 bases between.

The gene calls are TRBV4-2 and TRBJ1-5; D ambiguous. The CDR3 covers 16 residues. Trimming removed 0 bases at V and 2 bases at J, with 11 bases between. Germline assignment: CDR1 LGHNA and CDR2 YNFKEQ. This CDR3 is CASSQEVGMGNQPQHF. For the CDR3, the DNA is TGTGCCAGCAGCCAAGAGGTGGGGATGGGCAATCAGCCCCAGCATTTT.